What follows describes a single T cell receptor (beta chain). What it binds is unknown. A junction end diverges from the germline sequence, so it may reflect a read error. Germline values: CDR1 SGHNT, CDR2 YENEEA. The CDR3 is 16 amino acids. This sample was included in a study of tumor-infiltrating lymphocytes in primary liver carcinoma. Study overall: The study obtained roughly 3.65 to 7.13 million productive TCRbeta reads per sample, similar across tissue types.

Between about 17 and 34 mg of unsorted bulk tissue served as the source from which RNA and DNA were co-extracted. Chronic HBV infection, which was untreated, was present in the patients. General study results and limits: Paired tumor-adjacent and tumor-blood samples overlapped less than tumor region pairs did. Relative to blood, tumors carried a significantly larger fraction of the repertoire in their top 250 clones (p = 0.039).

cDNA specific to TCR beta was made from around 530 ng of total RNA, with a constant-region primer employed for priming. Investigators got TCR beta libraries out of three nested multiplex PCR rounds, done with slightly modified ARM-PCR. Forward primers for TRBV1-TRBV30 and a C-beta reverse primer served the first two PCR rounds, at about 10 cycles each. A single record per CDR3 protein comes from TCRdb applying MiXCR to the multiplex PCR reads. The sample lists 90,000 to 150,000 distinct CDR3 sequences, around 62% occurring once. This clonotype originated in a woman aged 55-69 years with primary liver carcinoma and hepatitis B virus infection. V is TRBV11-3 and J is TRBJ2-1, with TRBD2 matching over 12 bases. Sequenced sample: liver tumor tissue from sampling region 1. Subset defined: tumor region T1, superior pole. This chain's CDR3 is CVSGFRLAGVNNEQFF. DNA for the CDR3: TGTGTCAGCGGCTTCCGACTAGCGGGAGTCAACAATGAGCAGTTCTTC.